This T cell receptor (beta chain) is from a study of cytomegalovirus exposure and HLA in healthy donors. Sequencing used immunoSEQ multiplex PCR; TCRdb keeps in-frame clones, though not all of them. This table holds over 75,000 clones, approximately 90% found once. Germline CDR1 MDHEN, CDR2 SYDVKM. After removal of 7 bases from V and 3 bases from J, the junction contained 4 bases not matched to a gene. The CDR3 has 14 amino acids. This TCR was recovered from a man aged 25-45 years in good health and CMV-seronegative. V gene TRBV28 combines with J gene TRBJ2-1; TRBD2 aligns across 9 bases. Sequencing input: PBMCs. This chain's CDR3 is CASMLAGNYNEQFF. The CDR3 DNA sequence: TGTGCCAGCATGCTAGCGGGGAACTACAATGAGCAGTTCTTC.